This T cell receptor (beta chain) stems from a study of Ad26.COV2.S vaccination and SARS-CoV-2 variants. At the level of the study: This donor came from the COV1001 trial of Ad26.COV2.S.

Study conclusions and caveats: Spike-specific TCR breadth ran higher among vaccine recipients than placebo recipients. Whether participants received vaccine or placebo, their non-spike TCR breadth was similar.

The CDR3 totals 13 residues. J was trimmed by 8 bases and V by 6 bases; bases with no gene match: 2. Germline V gene data show CDR1 as KGHDR and CDR2 as SFDVKD. Details on this clone: The antigen remains unidentified.

Sample treatment: roughly 20 received Ad26.COV2.S at low or high dose, single or two shots; several received placebo; per-sample allocation not given. It was on day 63 after the first vaccine or placebo injection that samples were taken. This Boston cohort included adults aged 18-55 years. The data were produced by immunoSEQ multiplex PCR, yet TCRdb's version contains in-frame clones alone and is incomplete. Found here are more than 350,000 clones, 80% to 95% of them singletons; the top ten hold 12%. The sequence was collected from a person between 18 and 60 years old who received the Ad26.COV2.S COVID-19 vaccine or a placebo. This specimen was peripheral blood, taken in a trial of Ad26.COV2.S vaccine versus placebo. The chain joins TRBV24-1 to TRBJ2-1; 11 nucleotides match TRBD2. The chain's CDR3 is CATSTSGSDEQFF. The CDR3 region has the DNA TGTGCCACCAGTACTAGCGGGAGCGATGAGCAGTTCTTC.